Below are 28 T cell receptor beta chains sequenced from a single sample in a study of blood T cell repertoires in COVID-19. TCRdb keeps only in-frame clones here, not all; method: immunoSEQ multiplex PCR. This repertoire shows some 200,000 clones, roughly 82% found once; its top ten account for around 5.2%. The sequenced sample consisted of PBMCs or T cells enriched from blood (not recorded which). These receptors all come from a woman aged 55-70 years with acute COVID-19.

The chain uses TRBV5-1 and TRBJ1-1; 8 positions match TRBD1. CDR3 length equals 14 residues. The trim removed 2 bases at V and 4 bases at J, leaving 4 bases unmatched. CDR1 and CDR2 (germline): SGHRS, YFSETQ. The CDR3 nucleotides read TGCGCCAGCAGCTTTGGAACAGGGGGCACTGAAGCTTTCTTT. This translates into CASSFGTGGTEAFF. The full variable domain, with the rest looked up from reference TRBV5-1 and TRBJ1-1, is KAGVTQTPRYLIKTRGQQVTLSCSPISGHRSVSWYQQTPGQGLQFLFEYFSETQRNKGNFPGRFSGRQFSNSRSEMNVSTLELGDSALYLCASSFGTGGTEAFFGQGTRLTVV.

V usage is TRBV14 and J usage is TRBJ2-5, with D possibly matching TRBD1 (5 bases). The CDR3 sequence is 20 residues long. Per germline, CDR1 SGHDN and CDR2 FVKESK. Deletions cut 0 bases from V and 1 base from J, with 24 bases between. CDR3 bases: TGTGCCAGCAGCCAAGAGAACAGAAGGACACTTCTGGCCATCCAAGAGACCCAGTACTTC. As protein: CASSQENRRTLLAIQETQYF.

The table lists this clone with a count of one. The chain carries TRBV30 and TRBJ1-1; possible D gene TRBD1, 5 bases. The CDR3 has 13 amino acids. The V and J ends lost 0 bases and 5 bases respectively, with 10 bases between them. The germline V gene encodes CDR1 GTSNPN and CDR2 SVGIG (reference sequence). Written as DNA, the CDR3 is TGTGCCTGGAGTGTACAGGACCAAACTGAAGCTTTCTTT. Its protein product is CAWSVQDQTEAFF.

The sample holds a few counts of this clone. The V and J genes are TRBV7-8 and TRBJ1-5, with unresolved D. Trimming cost V 3 bases and J 10 bases, with 13 bases left between them. The CDR3 loop spans 13 amino acids. The germline CDR1 and CDR2 sequences are SGHVS and FQNEAQ. CDR3 nucleotide sequence: TGTGCCAGCAGCTTGGGCCATATCGAACCCCAGCATTTT. Translation gives CASSLGHIEPQHF.

In this sample, this clone turned up a few times. V gene TRBV15 combines with J gene TRBJ2-4; a weak D match, TRBD2 (5 bases). CDR3 length: 17 residues. V lost 3 bases and J 0 bases, leaving 15 bases between the germline ends. Germline-derived CDR1 and CDR2 are LNHNV and YYDKDF (reference sequence). CDR3 bases: TGTGCCACCAGCAGCGAGCGGCTAGACCTAGCCAAAAACATTCAGTACTTC. The encoded protein is CATSSERLDLAKNIQYF.

The chain carries TRBV2 and TRBJ1-3; tentatively, D is TRBD1 (5 bases). There are 16 residues in the CDR3. V was trimmed by 4 bases and J by 7 bases, leaving 20 bases between them. Looked up from germline, CDR1 is SNHLY and CDR2 is FYNNEI. CDR3 DNA: TGTGCCAGCAGTGGTCGACAGCTTAGGCCCAGGAACACCATATATTTT. Translation gives CASSGRQLRPRNTIYF.

The chain employs TRBV10-1 and TRBJ2-7; D uncertain. This CDR3 region has 14 residues. V shed 1 base and J shed 6 bases, with 13 bases lying between them. Germline CDR1 is WNHNN and CDR2 is SYGVQD (reference sequence). DNA of the CDR3: TGCGCCAGCAGTGAGTTAATCGAAACCGGCGAGCAGTACTTC. Translated, it gives CASSELIETGEQYF.

This clone was picked up many times. The rearrangement links TRBV4-3 to TRBJ1-6; D gene uncertain. This CDR3 region has 16 residues. V lost 0 bases and J lost 0, with 6 bases in between. Looked up from germline, CDR1 is LGHNA and CDR2 is YSLEER. This CDR3 is CASSQEPSSYNSPLHF. CDR3 bases: TGCGCCAGCAGCCAAGAGCCGAGCTCCTATAATTCACCCCTCCACTTT.

The chain is built from TRBV19 and TRBJ2-7; the D gene is possibly TRBD2 (5 bases). Germline V CDR1 and CDR2: LNHDA, SQIVND (reference sequence). Trimming removed 11 bases from V and 0 bases from J, with 20 bases in between. The length of the CDR3 is 15 residues. CDR3 sequence: CAFAGETRLSYEQYF. The CDR3 nucleotides read TGTGCCTTTGCGGGTGAAACGAGGCTCTCCTACGAGCAGTACTTC.

The rearrangement links TRBV19 to TRBJ2-3, with TRBD2 matching 9 bases. Germline lookup yields CDR1 LNHDA and CDR2 SQIVND (reference sequence). V shed 0 bases, J shed 0 bases, and the junction held 4 bases outside the gene matches. This CDR3 has 17 residues. CDR3 bases: TGTGCCAGTAGTATAGATCGGACTAGCGTTAGCACAGATACGCAGTATTTT. It yields the protein CASSIDRTSVSTDTQYF.

The gene calls are TRBV3-1 (or the pseudogene TRBV3-2) and TRBJ1-2; unclear D gene. The CDR3 runs 14 residues. With 4 bases removed from V and 7 bases from J, the gap between germline ends came to 16 bases. Per the germline V gene, CDR1 is LGHDT and CDR2 is YNNKEL (reference sequence). The CDR3 DNA follows: TGTGCCAGCAGCCGGGAGTGGGGAGAGTTTGGCTACACCTTC. Translating it yields CASSREWGEFGYTF.

The V gene is TRBV15, the J gene TRBJ2-2; D unresolved. Per the germline V gene, CDR1 is LNHNV and CDR2 is YYDKDF (reference sequence). The V end was cut by 0 bases, the J end by 4 bases, with 6 bases between. The CDR3 length is 14 residues. The CDR3 bases are TGTGCCACCAGCAGAGATCAGGTCACCGGGGAGCTGTTTTTT. The encoded protein is CATSRDQVTGELFF. The complete variable domain, with remaining parts taken from reference TRBV15 and TRBJ2-2, reads DAMVIQNPRYQVTQFGKPVTLSCSQTLNHNVMYWYQQKSSQAPKLLFHYYDKDFNNEADTPDNFQSRRPNTSFCFLDIRSPGLGDTAMYLCATSRDQVTGELFFGEGSRLTVL.

This clone was observed many times. The CDR3 region has the DNA TGCGCCAGCAGCTTGGGGACTAGCGGGAGGGCCAACGGGGAGCTGTTTTTT. Its protein product is CASSLGTSGRANGELFF. V gene TRBV5-1 combines with J gene TRBJ2-2; 15 bases align to TRBD2. The germline CDR1 and CDR2 sequences are SGHRS and YFSETQ. The ends lost 0 bases at V and 7 bases at J; junction bases unmatched: 4. The CDR3 extends over 17 amino acids. The full variable domain, in which reference TRBV5-1 and TRBJ2-2 provide the parts outside the CDR3, is KAGVTQTPRYLIKTRGQQVTLSCSPISGHRSVSWYQQTPGQGLQFLFEYFSETQRNKGNFPGRFSGRQFSNSRSEMNVSTLELGDSALYLCASSLGTSGRANGELFFGEGSRLTVL.

The chain couples TRBV29-1 to TRBJ1-6, with a possible D match to TRBD1 (5 bases). Germline V gene lookup returns CDR1 SQVTM and CDR2 ANQGSEA. CDR3 length: 14 residues. V shed 5 bases and J shed 7 bases, with 15 bases lying between them. The CDR3 region is CSVSGTGGNSPLHF. As DNA, the CDR3 is TGCAGCGTTAGCGGTACAGGAGGGAATTCACCCCTCCACTTT.

This chain uses TRBV9 with TRBJ2-5, with 8 bases that match TRBD2. The V and J ends lost 4 bases and 4 bases, in that order; junction bases with no gene match: 15. Per germline, CDR1 SGDLS and CDR2 YYNGEE. The CDR3 runs 17 residues. Here the CDR3 reads CASSPAGTRFIPETQYF. As DNA, the CDR3 is TGTGCCAGCAGCCCCGCCGGGACTAGGTTCATCCCAGAGACCCAGTACTTC.

The chain employs TRBV10-2 and TRBJ2-3; TRBD2 aligns across 10 bases. CDR3 length: 15 amino acids. V lost 3 bases, J lost 2 bases, and 2 bases stayed unmatched. CDR1 is WSHSY, CDR2 SAAADI, per germline. The DNA for the CDR3 is TGCGCCAGCAGTGACCTAGCGGGGGCCACAGATACGCAGTATTTT. This translates into CASSDLAGATDTQYF.

The J gene is TRBJ2-5, the V gene TRBV7-2; 7 bases match TRBD2. The V segment lost 6 bases and the J segment 2 bases; nucleotides outside the gene matches: 3. The V gene's germline CDR1 is SGHTA and CDR2 FQGNSA. The CDR3 has 13 residues. CDR3 DNA: TGTGCCAGCAGTCGGGGGGATCAAGAGACCCAGTACTTC. Its protein product is CASSRGDQETQYF.

The rearrangement uses TRBV2 and TRBJ1-2; D ambiguous. V lost 9 bases and J 4 bases, leaving 18 bases between the germline ends. Germline V gene lookup returns CDR1 SNHLY and CDR2 FYNNEI. The CDR3 runs 14 residues. The DNA for the CDR3 is TGTGCCAGGGGAGGGTCCGGAAGAAGCTATGGCTACACCTTC. Translation: CARGGSGRSYGYTF.

V gene TRBV5-4 combines with J gene TRBJ1-4, with D perhaps TRBD1 (6 bases). Germline CDR1 reads SGHNT; CDR2 reads YYREEE (reference sequence). The CDR3 is 14 residues long. V lost 4 bases to trimming and J lost 6 bases, with 13 bases between them. This chain's CDR3 is CASSQDRGDEKLFF. CDR3 bases: TGTGCCAGCAGCCAGGACAGAGGGGATGAAAAACTGTTTTTT.

This clone has ten or more counts. This sequence joins TRBV7-2 and TRBJ1-3; maybe TRBD1 (5 bases). The V gene lost 1 base and the J gene lost 3 bases, with 10 bases spanning the gap. From germline, CDR1 is SGHTA and CDR2 FQGNSA. The CDR3 runs 15 residues. The CDR3 is CASSLDPGGGNTIYF. The CDR3 DNA reads TGTGCCAGCAGCTTAGATCCGGGGGGTGGAAACACCATATATTTT.

The chain couples TRBV19 to TRBJ1-2; a possible D gene is TRBD1 (5 bases). Germline lookup yields CDR1 LNHDA and CDR2 SQIVND (reference sequence). Deletions cut 2 bases from V and 2 bases from J, with 6 bases between. The CDR3 length is 13 residues. CDR3 nucleotides: TGTGCCAGTAGTATAAGGGGAAACTATGGCTACACCTTC. Its translation: CASSIRGNYGYTF.

The rearrangement joins TRBV3-1 (or the pseudogene TRBV3-2) to TRBJ1-3; D gene uncertain. The germline CDR1 and CDR2 sequences are LGHDT and YNNKEL (reference sequence). The CDR3 totals 15 residues. V lost 0 bases and J 2 bases, leaving 8 bases between the germline ends. The CDR3 coding sequence is TGTGCCAGCAGCCAAGATCTCCCCCCTGGAAACACCATATATTTT. Translating it yields CASSQDLPPGNTIYF.

This clone was seen a few times. This chain links TRBV7-2 with TRBJ1-1; unclear D gene. Trimming stripped 7 bases from V and 5 bases from J, with 14 bases between. Per germline, CDR1 SGHTA and CDR2 FQGNSA. The CDR3 sequence is 13 residues long. The CDR3 loop is CASTRWSGTEAFF. The CDR3 DNA sequence: TGTGCCAGCACTAGGTGGTCCGGAACTGAAGCTTTCTTT.

This clone was detected only once. The V call is TRBV12-3 or TRBV12-4, the J call TRBJ2-5; 8 positions agree with TRBD1. J was trimmed by 5 bases and V by 6 bases; bases with no gene match: 5. CDR3 length equals 13 residues. This CDR3 reads CASSRQGYETQYF. In DNA form, the CDR3 reads TGTGCCAGCAGCAGACAGGGGTACGAGACCCAGTACTTC.

The chain links TRBV7-9 to TRBJ1-2; D call uncertain. The V gene lost 3 bases and the J gene lost 4 bases, with 6 bases spanning the gap. The CDR3 length is 12 residues. Germline CDR1 and CDR2: SEHNR and FQNEAQ (reference sequence). CDR3 bases: TGTGCCAGCAGCTTGTACAGCTATGGCTACACCTTC. Translating it yields CASSLYSYGYTF.

The rearrangement joins TRBV11-2 to TRBJ2-5; D is ambiguous. Germline V gene data show CDR1 as SGHAT and CDR2 as FQNNGV. V lost 3 bases and J lost 5, with 10 bases in between. This CDR3 comprises 13 residues. The DNA of the CDR3 is TGTGCCAGCAGCTTGGAGAAGTTCGAGACCCAGTACTTC. It encodes CASSLEKFETQYF.

This rearrangement joins TRBV5-1 to TRBJ2-2; tentatively, D is TRBD1 (6 bases). CDR1 and CDR2 (germline): SGHRS, YFSETQ. The CDR3 is 14 residues long. Trimming cost V 6 bases and J 2 bases, with 11 bases left between them. CDR3: CASMGASNTGELFF. The DNA of the CDR3 is TGCGCCAGCATGGGGGCCAGCAACACCGGGGAGCTGTTTTTT. Combining the CDR3 with reference TRBV5-1 and TRBJ2-2 gives the whole variable domain KAGVTQTPRYLIKTRGQQVTLSCSPISGHRSVSWYQQTPGQGLQFLFEYFSETQRNKGNFPGRFSGRQFSNSRSEMNVSTLELGDSALYLCASMGASNTGELFFGEGSRLTVL.

The chain joins TRBV10-2 to TRBJ2-4; D is uncertain. Germline V lookup: CDR1 WSHSY, CDR2 SAAADI. This CDR3 spans 13 amino acids. Trimming took 10 bases from V and 0 from J, leaving 10 bases between them. CDR3 nucleotides: TGCGCCACGAAATTACTAGCCAAAAACATTCAGTACTTC. It is translated as CATKLLAKNIQYF.